The 5 T cell receptor beta chains given below trace back to one sample, sequenced in a study of cytomegalovirus exposure and HLA in healthy donors. Use of 60 Vbeta and 13 Jbeta primers characterized the PCR. Profiling relied on immunoSEQ multiplex PCR, and the TCRdb table lists in-frame clones only, not all of them. The sample yields 150,000 to 200,000 clones, roughly three quarters seen once. Material for sequencing was PBMCs. The receptors were gathered from a woman aged 40-49 years in good health and CMV-seronegative.

The rearrangement links TRBV5-4 to TRBJ2-7; D ambiguous. Germline-derived CDR1 and CDR2 are SGHNT and YYREEE (reference sequence). Trimming took off 0 bases at V and 0 bases at J, with 10 bases between the two ends. The CDR3 has 15 amino acids. The DNA for the CDR3 is TGTGCCAGCAGCTTGGACCTTAGTGGCTCCTACGAGCAGTACTTC. Its translation: CASSLDLSGSYEQYF.

The V gene is TRBV10-3, the J gene TRBJ1-6, with D possibly matching TRBD1 (6 bases). Deletions cut 3 bases from V and 7 bases from J, with 10 bases between. The CDR3 contains 14 residues. The V gene's germline CDR1 is ENHRY and CDR2 SYGVKD. The CDR3 loop is CAISEVRGNSPLHF. Written as DNA, the CDR3 is TGTGCCATCAGTGAAGTAAGGGGGAATTCACCCCTCCACTTT.

This CDR3 reads CASSLMVPRNTGELFF. In nucleotides, the CDR3 is TGTGCCAGCAGCTTAATGGTTCCGAGGAACACCGGGGAGCTGTTTTTT. This chain links TRBV7-3 with TRBJ2-2; D uncertain. The CDR3 runs 16 residues. Per germline, CDR1 SGHTA and CDR2 FQGTGA. Trimming took off 1 base at V and 1 base at J, with 10 bases between the two ends.

This sequence joins TRBV19 and TRBJ1-1, with D uncertain. Germline CDR1 is LNHDA and CDR2 is SQIVND (reference sequence). V gave up 4 bases and J gave up 0 bases, with 18 bases separating them. The CDR3 spans 17 residues. Here the CDR3 DNA reads TGTGCCAGTAGTACCACTTGGTTAAGAGCACTGAACACTGAAGCTTTCTTT. Amino acids: CASSTTWLRALNTEAFF.

The chain couples TRBV15 to TRBJ2-7; D call uncertain. The V and J ends lost 1 base and 3 bases respectively, with 7 bases between them. The CDR3 has 13 residues. Germline loops: CDR1 LNHNV, CDR2 YYDKDF (reference sequence). CDR3 protein: CATSRARGYEQYF. The CDR3 nucleotides read TGTGCCACCAGCAGAGCCCGCGGCTACGAGCAGTACTTC.